This TCR beta chain was observed in a study of cytomegalovirus exposure and HLA in healthy donors. Whole-study findings and limits: According to the study, 180 or so TCR beta chains were cytomegalovirus-associated. TCR clusters originating in the first cohort tended to co-occur in the approximately 120 validation repertoires, according to a later analysis.

Clones were read by immunoSEQ multiplex PCR, and TCRdb kept only the in-frame ones, dropping some. Among about 140,000 clones listed, 85% to 90% were seen once. Deletions cut 10 bases from V and 3 bases from J, with 19 bases between. The germline gives CDR1 MNHEY, CDR2 SMNVEV (reference sequence). This CDR3 is built from 15 residues. Comments on this clone: Its antigen is as yet unknown.

The sequence was collected from a man aged 18 to 29 in good health and CMV-seronegative. The chain couples TRBV27 to TRBJ2-1, with D maybe TRBD1 (6 bases). The material sequenced was PBMCs. The CDR3 loop is CATRGDTPRYNEQFF. As DNA, the CDR3 is TGTGCCACCAGGGGCGACACCCCCCGCTACAATGAGCAGTTCTTC.